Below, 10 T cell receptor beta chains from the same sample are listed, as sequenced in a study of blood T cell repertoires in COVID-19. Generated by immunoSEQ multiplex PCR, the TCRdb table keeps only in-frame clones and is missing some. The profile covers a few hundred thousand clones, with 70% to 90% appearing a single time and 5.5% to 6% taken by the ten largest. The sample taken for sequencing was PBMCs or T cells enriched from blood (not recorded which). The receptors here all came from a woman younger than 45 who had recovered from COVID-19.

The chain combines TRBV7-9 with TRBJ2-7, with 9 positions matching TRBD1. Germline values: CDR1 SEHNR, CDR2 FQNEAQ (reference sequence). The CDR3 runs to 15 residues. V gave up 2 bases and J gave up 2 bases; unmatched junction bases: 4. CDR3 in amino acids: CASSLWTGEPYEQYF. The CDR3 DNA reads TGTGCCAGCAGCTTATGGACAGGGGAGCCCTACGAGCAGTACTTC.

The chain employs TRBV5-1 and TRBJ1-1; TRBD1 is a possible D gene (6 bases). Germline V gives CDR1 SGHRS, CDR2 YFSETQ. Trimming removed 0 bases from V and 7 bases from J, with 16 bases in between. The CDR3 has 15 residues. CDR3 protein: CASSLVVSGGHEAFF. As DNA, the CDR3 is TGCGCCAGCAGCTTGGTGGTTAGCGGGGGCCATGAAGCTTTCTTT.

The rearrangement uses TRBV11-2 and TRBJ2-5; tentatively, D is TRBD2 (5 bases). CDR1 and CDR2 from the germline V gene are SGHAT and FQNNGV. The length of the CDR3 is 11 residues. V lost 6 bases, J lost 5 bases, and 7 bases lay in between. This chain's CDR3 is CASSVAETQYF. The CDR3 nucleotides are TGTGCCAGCAGTGTAGCGGAGACCCAGTACTTC.

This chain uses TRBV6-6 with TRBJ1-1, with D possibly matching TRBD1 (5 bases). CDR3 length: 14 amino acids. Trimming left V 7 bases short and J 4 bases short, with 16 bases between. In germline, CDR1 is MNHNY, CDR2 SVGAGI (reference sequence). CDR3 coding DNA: TGTGCCAGCACGGGGGGAGGTGTGGTCACTGAAGCTTTCTTT. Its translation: CASTGGGVVTEAFF.

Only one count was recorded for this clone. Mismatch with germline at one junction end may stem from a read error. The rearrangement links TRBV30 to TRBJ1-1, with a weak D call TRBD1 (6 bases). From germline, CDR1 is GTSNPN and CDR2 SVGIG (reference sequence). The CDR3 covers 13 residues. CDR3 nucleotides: TGTGCCTGGAGACAAACAGGGAACACTGAAGCTCTCTTT. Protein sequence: CAWRQTGNTEALF. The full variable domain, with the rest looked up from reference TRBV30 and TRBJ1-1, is SQTIHQWPATLVQPVGSPLSLECTVEGTSNPNLYWYRQAAGRGLQLLFYSVGIGQISSEVPQNLSASRPQDRQFILSSKKLLLSDSGFYLCAWRQTGNTEALFGQGTRLTVV.

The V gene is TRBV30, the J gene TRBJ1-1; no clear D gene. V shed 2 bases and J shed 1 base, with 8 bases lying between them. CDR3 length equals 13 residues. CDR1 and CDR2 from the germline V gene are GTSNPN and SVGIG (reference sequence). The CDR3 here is CAWSMNKNTEAFF. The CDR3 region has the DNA TGTGCCTGGAGTATGAACAAGAACACTGAAGCTTTCTTT. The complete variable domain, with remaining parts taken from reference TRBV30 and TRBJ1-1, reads SQTIHQWPATLVQPVGSPLSLECTVEGTSNPNLYWYRQAAGRGLQLLFYSVGIGQISSEVPQNLSASRPQDRQFILSSKKLLLSDSGFYLCAWSMNKNTEAFFGQGTRLTVV.

The CDR3 loop reads CASTALAVLNTEAFF. In DNA form, the CDR3 reads TGTGCCAGCACCGCATTGGCGGTCCTGAACACTGAAGCTTTCTTT. The gene calls are TRBV7-2 and TRBJ1-1; no firm D call. The V gene lost 7 bases and the J gene lost 0 bases, with 15 bases spanning the gap. The CDR3 consists of 15 residues. Germline CDR1 reads SGHTA; CDR2 reads FQGNSA.

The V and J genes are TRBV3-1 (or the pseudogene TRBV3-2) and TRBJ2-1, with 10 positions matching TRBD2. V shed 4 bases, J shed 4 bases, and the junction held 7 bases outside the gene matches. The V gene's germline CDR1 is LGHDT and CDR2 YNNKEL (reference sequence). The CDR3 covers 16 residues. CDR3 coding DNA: TGTGCCAGCAGCCGGCCGGGGACTAGCGTGTACAATGAGCAGTTCTTC. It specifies CASSRPGTSVYNEQFF.

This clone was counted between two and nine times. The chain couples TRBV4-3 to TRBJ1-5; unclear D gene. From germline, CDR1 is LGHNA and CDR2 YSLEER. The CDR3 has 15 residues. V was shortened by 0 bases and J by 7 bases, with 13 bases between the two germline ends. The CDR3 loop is CASSQDLAGYQPQHF. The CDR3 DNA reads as TGCGCCAGCAGCCAAGATTTGGCAGGCTACCAGCCCCAGCATTTT.

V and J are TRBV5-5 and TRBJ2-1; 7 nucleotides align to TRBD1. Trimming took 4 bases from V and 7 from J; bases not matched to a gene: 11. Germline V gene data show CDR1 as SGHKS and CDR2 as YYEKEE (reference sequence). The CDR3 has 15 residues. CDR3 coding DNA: TGTGCCAGCAGCCGAGAACAGGGGACCTGGAATGAGCAGTTCTTC. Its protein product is CASSREQGTWNEQFF.